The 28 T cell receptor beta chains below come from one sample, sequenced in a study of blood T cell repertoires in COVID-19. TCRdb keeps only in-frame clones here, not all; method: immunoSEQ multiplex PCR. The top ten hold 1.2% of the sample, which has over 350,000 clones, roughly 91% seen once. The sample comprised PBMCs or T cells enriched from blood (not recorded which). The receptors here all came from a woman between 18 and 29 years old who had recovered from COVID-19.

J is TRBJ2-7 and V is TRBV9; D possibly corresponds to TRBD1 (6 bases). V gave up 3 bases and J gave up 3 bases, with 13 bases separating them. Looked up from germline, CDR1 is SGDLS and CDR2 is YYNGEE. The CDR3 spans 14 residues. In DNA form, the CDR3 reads TGTGCCAGCAGCGCCGGACAGAGAATCTACGAGCAGTACTTC. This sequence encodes CASSAGQRIYEQYF.

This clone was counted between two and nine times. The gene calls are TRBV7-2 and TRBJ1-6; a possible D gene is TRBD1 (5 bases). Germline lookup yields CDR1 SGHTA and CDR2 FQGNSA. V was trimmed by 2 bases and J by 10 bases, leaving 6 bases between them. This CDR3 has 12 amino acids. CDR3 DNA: TGTGCCAGCAGCTTAAGGGGCTCACCCCTCCACTTT. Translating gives CASSLRGSPLHF.

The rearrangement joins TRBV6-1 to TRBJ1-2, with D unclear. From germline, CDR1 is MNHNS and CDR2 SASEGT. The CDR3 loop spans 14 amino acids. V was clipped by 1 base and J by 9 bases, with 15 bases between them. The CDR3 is CASSEGDGPGSYTF. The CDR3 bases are TGTGCCAGCAGTGAAGGGGATGGACCGGGAAGCTACACCTTC.

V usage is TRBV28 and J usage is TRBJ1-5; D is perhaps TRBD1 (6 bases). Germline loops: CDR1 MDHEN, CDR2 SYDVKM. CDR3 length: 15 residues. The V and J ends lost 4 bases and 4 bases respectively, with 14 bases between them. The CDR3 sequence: CASSSPDRLNQPQHF. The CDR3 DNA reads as TGTGCCAGCAGTTCGCCCGACAGGTTAAATCAGCCCCAGCATTTT. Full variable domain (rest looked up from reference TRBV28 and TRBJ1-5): DVKVTQSSRYLVKRTGEKVFLECVQDMDHENMFWYRQDPGLGLRLIYFSYDVKMKEKGDIPEGYSVSREKKERFSLILESASTNQTSMYLCASSSPDRLNQPQHFGDGTRLSIL.

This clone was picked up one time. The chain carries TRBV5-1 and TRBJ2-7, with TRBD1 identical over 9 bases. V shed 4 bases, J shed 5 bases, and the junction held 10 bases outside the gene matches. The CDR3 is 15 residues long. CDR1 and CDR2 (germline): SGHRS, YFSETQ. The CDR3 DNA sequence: TGCGCCAGCAGCCCCGGGACAGGGCATTTGGACGAGCAGTACTTC. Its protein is CASSPGTGHLDEQYF.

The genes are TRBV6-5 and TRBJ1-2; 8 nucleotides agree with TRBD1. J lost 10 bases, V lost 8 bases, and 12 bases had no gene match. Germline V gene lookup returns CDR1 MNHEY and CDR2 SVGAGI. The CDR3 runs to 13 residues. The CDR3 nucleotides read TGTGCCAGCCTCCCTGCGGGACAGGTTGACTACACCTTC. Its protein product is CASLPAGQVDYTF.

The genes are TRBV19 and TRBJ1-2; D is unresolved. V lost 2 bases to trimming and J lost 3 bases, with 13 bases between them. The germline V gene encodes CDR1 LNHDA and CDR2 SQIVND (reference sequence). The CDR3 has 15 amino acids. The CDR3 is CASSITAGGDYGYTF. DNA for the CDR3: TGTGCCAGTAGTATAACGGCCGGAGGCGACTATGGCTACACCTTC.

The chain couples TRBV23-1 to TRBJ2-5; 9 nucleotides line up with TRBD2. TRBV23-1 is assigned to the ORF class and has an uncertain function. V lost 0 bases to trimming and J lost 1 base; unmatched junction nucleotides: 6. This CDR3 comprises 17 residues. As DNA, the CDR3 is TGCGCCAGCAGTCAATCTGCGGGGGGGCGCCTCCAAGAGACCCAGTACTTC. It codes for CASSQSAGGRLQETQYF.

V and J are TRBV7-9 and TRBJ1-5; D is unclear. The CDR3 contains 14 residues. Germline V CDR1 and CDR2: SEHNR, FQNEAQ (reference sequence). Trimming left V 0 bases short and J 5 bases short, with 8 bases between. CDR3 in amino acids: CASSLARPDQPQHF. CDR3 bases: TGTGCCAGCAGCTTAGCGCGCCCTGATCAGCCCCAGCATTTT.

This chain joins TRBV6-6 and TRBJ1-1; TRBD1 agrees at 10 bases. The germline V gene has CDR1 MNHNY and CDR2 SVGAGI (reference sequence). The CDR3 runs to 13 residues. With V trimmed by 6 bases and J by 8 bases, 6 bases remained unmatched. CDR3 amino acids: CASSSRQGAEAFF. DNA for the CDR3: TGTGCCAGCAGCAGTCGACAGGGGGCGGAAGCTTTCTTT.

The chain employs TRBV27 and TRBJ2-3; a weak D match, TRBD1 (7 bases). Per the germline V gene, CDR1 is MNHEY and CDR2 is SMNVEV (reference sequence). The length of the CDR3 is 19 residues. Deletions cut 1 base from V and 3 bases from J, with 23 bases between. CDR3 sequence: CASSLFGGARQGWTDTQYF. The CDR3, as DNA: TGTGCCAGCAGTTTATTCGGGGGTGCCAGACAGGGTTGGACAGATACGCAGTATTTT.

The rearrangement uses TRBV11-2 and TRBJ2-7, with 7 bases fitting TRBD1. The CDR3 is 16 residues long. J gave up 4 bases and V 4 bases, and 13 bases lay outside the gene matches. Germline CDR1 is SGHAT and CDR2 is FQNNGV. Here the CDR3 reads CASSYPDSPGGYEQYF. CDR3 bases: TGTGCCAGCAGCTACCCGGACAGTCCAGGGGGATACGAGCAGTACTTC.

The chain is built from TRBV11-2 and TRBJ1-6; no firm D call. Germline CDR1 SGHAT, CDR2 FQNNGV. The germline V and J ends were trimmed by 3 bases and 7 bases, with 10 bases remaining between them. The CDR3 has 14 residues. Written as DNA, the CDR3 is TGTGCCAGCAGCTTCGGGTCACACAATTCACCCCTCCACTTT. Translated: CASSFGSHNSPLHF.

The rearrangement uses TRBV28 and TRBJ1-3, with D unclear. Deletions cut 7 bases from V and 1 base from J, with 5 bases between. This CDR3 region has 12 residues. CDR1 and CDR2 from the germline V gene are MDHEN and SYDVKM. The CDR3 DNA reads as TGTGCCAGCATTAGTTCTGGAAACACCATATATTTT. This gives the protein CASISSGNTIYF.

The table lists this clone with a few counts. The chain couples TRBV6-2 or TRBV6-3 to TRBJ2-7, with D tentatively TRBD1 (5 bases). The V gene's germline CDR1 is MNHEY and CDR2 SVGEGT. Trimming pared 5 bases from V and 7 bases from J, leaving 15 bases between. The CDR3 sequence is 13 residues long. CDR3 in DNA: TGTGCCAGCAGTGTAACGGACAAGGTGGAGCAGTACTTC. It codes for CASSVTDKVEQYF.

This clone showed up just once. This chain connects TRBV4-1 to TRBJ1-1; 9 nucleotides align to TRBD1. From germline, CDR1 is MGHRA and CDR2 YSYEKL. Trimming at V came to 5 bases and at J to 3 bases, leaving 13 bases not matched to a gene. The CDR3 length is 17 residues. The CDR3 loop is CASSIGTGLGADTEAFF. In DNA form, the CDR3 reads TGCGCCAGCAGCATAGGGACAGGGTTGGGGGCTGACACTGAAGCTTTCTTT.

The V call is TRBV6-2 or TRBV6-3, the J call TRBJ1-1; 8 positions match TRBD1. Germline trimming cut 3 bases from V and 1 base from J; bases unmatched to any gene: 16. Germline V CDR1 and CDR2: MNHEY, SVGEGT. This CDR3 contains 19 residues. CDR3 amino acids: CASSYSRPDRGYGNTEAFF. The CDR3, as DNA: TGTGCCAGCAGTTATTCCCGTCCAGACAGGGGTTACGGGAACACTGAAGCTTTCTTT.

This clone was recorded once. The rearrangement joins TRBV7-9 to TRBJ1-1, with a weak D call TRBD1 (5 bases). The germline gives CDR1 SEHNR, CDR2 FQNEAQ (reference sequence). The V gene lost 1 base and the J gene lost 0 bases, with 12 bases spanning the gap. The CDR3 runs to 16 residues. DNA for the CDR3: TGTGCCAGCAGCTTAGAGGTTGGGGGGATGAACACTGAAGCTTTCTTT. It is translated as CASSLEVGGMNTEAFF.

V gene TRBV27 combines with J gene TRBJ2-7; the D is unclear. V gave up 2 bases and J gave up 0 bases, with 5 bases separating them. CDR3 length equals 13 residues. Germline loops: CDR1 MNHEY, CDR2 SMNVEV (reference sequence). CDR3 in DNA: TGTGCCAGCAGTTTACAGGTCTCCTACGAGCAGTACTTC. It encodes CASSLQVSYEQYF.

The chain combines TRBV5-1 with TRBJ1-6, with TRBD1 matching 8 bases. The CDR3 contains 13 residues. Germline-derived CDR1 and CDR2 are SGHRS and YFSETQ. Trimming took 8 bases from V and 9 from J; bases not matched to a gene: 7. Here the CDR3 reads CASRQGLISPLHF. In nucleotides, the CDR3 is TGCGCCAGTCGACAGGGGTTAATTTCACCCCTCCACTTT.

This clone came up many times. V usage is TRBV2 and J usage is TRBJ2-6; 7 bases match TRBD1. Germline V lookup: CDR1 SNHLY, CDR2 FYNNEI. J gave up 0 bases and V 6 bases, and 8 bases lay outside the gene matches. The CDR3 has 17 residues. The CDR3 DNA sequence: TGTGCCAGCAGGCCCCGACAGGGCCCCTCTGGGGCCAACGTCCTGACTTTC. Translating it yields CASRPRQGPSGANVLTF.

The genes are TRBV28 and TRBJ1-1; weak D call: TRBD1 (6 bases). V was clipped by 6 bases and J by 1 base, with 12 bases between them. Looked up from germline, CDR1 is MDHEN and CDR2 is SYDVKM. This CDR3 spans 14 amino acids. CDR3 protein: CASRPPGQNTEAFF. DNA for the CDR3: TGTGCCAGCAGGCCTCCGGGACAGAACACTGAAGCTTTCTTT.

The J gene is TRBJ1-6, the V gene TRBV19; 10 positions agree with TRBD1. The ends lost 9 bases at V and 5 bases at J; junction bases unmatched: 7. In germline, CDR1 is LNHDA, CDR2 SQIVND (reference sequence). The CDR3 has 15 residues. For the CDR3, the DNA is TGTGCCAGACCGACAGGGGGCGTCCATAATTCACCCCTCCACTTT. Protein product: CARPTGGVHNSPLHF.

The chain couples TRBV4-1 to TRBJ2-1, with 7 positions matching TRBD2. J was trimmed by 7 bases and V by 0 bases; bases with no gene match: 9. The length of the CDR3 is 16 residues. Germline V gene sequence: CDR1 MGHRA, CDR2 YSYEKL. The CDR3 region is CASSQDPSQGGNEQFF. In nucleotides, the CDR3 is TGCGCCAGCAGCCAAGACCCGAGCCAGGGAGGGAATGAGCAGTTCTTC.

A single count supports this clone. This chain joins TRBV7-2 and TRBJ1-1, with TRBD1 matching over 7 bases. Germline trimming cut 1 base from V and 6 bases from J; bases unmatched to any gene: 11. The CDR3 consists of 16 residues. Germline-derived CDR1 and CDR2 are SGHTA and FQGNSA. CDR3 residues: CASSLDRDSKFAEAFF. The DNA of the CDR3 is TGTGCCAGCAGCTTAGATAGGGACAGTAAATTCGCTGAAGCTTTCTTT.

In DNA, the CDR3 is TGTGCCAGCAGCCCGGAGGACGGTTACGAGCAGTACTTC. Its protein is CASSPEDGYEQYF. The chain couples TRBV11-2 to TRBJ2-7, with D maybe TRBD2 (5 bases). Trimming took off 5 bases at V and 4 bases at J, with 12 bases between the two ends. Per the germline V gene, CDR1 is SGHAT and CDR2 is FQNNGV. The CDR3 extends over 13 amino acids.

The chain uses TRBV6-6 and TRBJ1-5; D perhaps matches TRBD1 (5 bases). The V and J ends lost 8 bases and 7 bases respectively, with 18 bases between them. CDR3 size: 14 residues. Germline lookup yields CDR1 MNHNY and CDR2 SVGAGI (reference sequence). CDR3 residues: CASGFSSGKQPQHF. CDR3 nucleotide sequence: TGTGCCAGCGGATTTTCATCAGGGAAACAGCCCCAGCATTTT.

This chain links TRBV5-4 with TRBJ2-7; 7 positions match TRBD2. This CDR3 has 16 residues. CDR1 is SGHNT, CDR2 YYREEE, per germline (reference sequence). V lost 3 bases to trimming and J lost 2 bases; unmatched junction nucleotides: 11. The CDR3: CASSSPPGGGTYEQYF. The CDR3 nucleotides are TGTGCCAGCAGCTCGCCCCCGGGCGGGGGAACCTACGAGCAGTACTTC.